A selection of T cell receptor beta chains follows, all from one sample in a study of radiotherapy plus CTLA-4 blockade in lung cancer. Produced via immunoSEQ multiplex PCR; TCRdb's table is partial and in-frame only. The sample contains about 97,000 clones, 65% to 85% of which appear only once. The sequencing here drew on peripheral blood, taken from a patient treated with radiotherapy plus ipilimumab. The source of these receptors is a human donor with non-small cell lung cancer who had a partial response to radiotherapy plus ipilimumab. Some clones in this sample may be carry-over from other donors' samples. The CDR3 runs from the conserved cysteine through the conserved F or W. Fields, in order: clone size, J gene, V gene, D gene, CDR3 DNA, CDR3 protein. D genes are given only for firm matches. Size is stated for part of the rows, as once, few or many counts, or as a class when the clone is expanded.

>.|TRBJ2-1|TRBV18|.
TGTGCCAGCTCACCCTCAGGGGCACGACACAATGAGCAGTTCTTC
CASSPSGARHNEQFF
>.|TRBJ2-5|TRBV5-4|.
TGTGCCAGCAGCAGCCAGGGGAGTCAAGAGACCCAGTACTTC
CASSSQGSQETQYF
>.|TRBJ2-7|TRBV7-2|.
TGTGCCAGCAGCTTAGTCGGCGGCCACGAGCAGTACTTC
CASSLVGGHEQYF
>.|TRBJ2-5|TRBV4-2|.
TGTGCCAGCAGCCCCCGCGGCTCGGAGACCCAGTACTTC
CASSPRGSETQYF
>few|TRBJ1-1|TRBV7-9|.
TGTGCCAGCAGCTTAACCGCCGCGAGAGCTTTCTTT
CASSLTAARAFF
>.|TRBJ1-3|TRBV18|TRBD1
TGTGCCAGCTCACCAACTTTCGAGACAGGGAGAGGAAACACCATATATTTT
CASSPTFETGRGNTIYF
>.|TRBJ2-3|TRBV28|TRBD2
TGTGCCAGCAGTCCCTCCGGGACTAGCGGATGGGGAGGTTACACAGATACGCAGTATTTT
CASSPSGTSGWGGYTDTQYF
>.|TRBJ2-5|TRBV25-1|TRBD1
TGTGCCAGCCACGGGACAGGGGGCCCCGAGACCCAGTACTTC
CASHGTGGPETQYF
>.|TRBJ1-2|TRBV28|TRBD1
TGTGCCAGCAGTCGAAGAGGGGGCCCCGCTAACTATGGCTACACCTTC
CASSRRGGPANYGYTF
>.|TRBJ2-3|TRBV2|.
TGTGCCAGCAGTGACGGGTATAGCACAGATACGCAGTATTTT
CASSDGYSTDTQYF
>.|TRBJ2-7|TRBV5-1|TRBD1
TGCGCCAGCAGCCCGGGACCGGGACAGGGCCCCTCCTACGAGCAGTACTTC
CASSPGPGQGPSYEQYF
>.|TRBJ2-5|TRBV7-9|.
TGTGCCAGCGGTTGGACAGAAGAGACCCAGTACTTC
CASGWTEETQYF
>.|TRBJ1-1|TRBV18|.
TGTGCCAGCTCACCAGACCGACAGATGAACACTGAAGCTTTCTTT
CASSPDRQMNTEAFF
>.|TRBJ1-5|TRBV6-1|TRBD1
TGTGCCAGCAGTACGGGACAGGGGGCAGCTCAGCCCCAGCATTTT
CASSTGQGAAQPQHF
>.|TRBJ2-7|TRBV5-1|TRBD2
TGCGCCAGCAGCTTGGGTGCCGGGACTAGTCGAGCCGAGCAGTACTTC
CASSLGAGTSRAEQYF
>.|TRBJ1-1|TRBV6-5|.
TGTGCCAGCAGTTACTTGGGGGGAACTGAAGCTTTCTTT
CASSYLGGTEAFF
>.|TRBJ1-1|TRBV6-5|.
TGTGCCAGCAGTTACGGGCCCGTGAACACTGAAGCTTTCTTT
CASSYGPVNTEAFF
>.|TRBJ1-1|TRBV4-1|TRBD1
TGCGCCAGCAGCTTGCGGACAGGGTCTGAAGCTTTCTTT
CASSLRTGSEAFF